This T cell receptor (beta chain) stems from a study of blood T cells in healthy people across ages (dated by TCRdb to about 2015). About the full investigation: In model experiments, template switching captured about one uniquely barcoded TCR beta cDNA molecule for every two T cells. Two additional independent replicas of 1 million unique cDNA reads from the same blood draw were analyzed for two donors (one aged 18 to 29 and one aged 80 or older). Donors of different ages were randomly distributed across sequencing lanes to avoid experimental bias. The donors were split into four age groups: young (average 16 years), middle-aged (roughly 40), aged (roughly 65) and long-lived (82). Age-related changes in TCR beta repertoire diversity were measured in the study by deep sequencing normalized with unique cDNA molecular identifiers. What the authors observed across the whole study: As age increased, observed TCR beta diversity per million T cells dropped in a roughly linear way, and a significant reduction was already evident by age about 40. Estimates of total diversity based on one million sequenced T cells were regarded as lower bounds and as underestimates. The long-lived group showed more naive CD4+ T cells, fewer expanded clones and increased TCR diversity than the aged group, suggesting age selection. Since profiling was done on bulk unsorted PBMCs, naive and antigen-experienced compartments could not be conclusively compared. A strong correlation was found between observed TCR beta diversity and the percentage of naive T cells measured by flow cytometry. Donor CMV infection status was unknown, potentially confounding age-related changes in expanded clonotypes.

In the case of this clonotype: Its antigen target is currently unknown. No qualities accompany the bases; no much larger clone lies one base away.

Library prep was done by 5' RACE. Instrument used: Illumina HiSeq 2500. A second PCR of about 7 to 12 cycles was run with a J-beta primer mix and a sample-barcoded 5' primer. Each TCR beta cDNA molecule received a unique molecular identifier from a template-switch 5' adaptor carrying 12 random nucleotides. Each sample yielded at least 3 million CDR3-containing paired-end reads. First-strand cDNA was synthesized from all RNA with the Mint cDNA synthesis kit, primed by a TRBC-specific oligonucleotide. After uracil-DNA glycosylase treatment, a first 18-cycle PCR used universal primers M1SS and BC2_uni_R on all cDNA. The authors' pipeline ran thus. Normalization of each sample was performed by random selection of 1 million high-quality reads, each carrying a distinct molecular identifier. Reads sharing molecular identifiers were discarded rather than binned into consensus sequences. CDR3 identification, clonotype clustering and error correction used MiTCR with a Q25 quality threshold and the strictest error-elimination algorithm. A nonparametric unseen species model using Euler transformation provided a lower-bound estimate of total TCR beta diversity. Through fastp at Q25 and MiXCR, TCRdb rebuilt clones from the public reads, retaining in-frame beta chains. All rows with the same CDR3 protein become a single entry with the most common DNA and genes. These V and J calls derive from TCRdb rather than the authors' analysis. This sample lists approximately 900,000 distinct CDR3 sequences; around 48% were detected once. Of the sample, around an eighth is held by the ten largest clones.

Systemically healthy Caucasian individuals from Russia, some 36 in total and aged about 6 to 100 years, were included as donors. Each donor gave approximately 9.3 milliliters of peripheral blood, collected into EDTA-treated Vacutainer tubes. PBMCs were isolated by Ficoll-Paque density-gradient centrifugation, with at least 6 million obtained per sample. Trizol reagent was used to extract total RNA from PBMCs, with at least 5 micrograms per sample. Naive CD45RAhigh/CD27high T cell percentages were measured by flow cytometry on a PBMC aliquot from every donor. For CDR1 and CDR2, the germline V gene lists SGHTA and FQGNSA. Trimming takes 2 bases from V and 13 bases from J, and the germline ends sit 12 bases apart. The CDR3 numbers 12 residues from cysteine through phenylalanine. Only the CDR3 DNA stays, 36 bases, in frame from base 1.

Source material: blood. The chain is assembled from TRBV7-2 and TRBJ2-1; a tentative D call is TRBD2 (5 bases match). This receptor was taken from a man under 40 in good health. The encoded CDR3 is CASSLQRQTQFF. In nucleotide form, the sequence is TGTGCCAGCAGCTTACAGCGGCAGACCCAGTTCTTC. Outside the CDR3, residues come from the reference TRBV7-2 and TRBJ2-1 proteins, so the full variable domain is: GAGVSQSPSNKVTEKGKDVELRCDPISGHTALYWYRQSLGQGLEFLIYFQGNSAPDKSGLPSDRFSAERTGGSVSTLTIQRTQQEDSAVYLCASSLQRQTQFFGPGTRLTVL.